The 10 T cell receptor beta chains reported below all come from one sample, sequenced in a study of cytomegalovirus exposure and HLA in healthy donors. PCR amplification relied on 60 Vbeta primers (plus 13 Jbeta primers). The method was immunoSEQ multiplex PCR; TCRdb's version includes in-frame clones alone and lacks a portion of them. In the table there are 200,000 or so clones, 75% to 90% of which are singletons. The source material was PBMCs. The receptors here all came from a man aged 40-55 years in good health and CMV-seropositive.

The chain couples TRBV28 to TRBJ2-7, with unresolved D. The germline gives CDR1 MDHEN, CDR2 SYDVKM. The CDR3 runs 12 residues. The V and J ends lost 5 bases and 1 base respectively, with 6 bases between them. CDR3 bases: TGTGCCAGCAGTCTTTTGTCCTACGAGCAGTACTTC. It codes for CASSLLSYEQYF.

This clone was seen a handful of times. The chain uses TRBV7-2 and TRBJ1-4; 9 bases are a match to TRBD1. This CDR3 has 14 amino acids. V lost 2 bases and J lost 8; bases outside the gene matches: 3. Germline V CDR1 and CDR2: SGHTA, FQGNSA. In nucleotides, the CDR3 is TGTGCCAGCAGCTTAAACAGGGGGCGGGAAAAACTGTTTTTT. Its protein is CASSLNRGREKLFF.

This clone was found a few times. The genes are TRBV25-1 and TRBJ2-6, with TRBD2 as a possible D gene (6 bases). CDR1 is MGHDK, CDR2 SYGVNS, per germline. V lost 3 bases and J 4 bases, leaving 16 bases between the germline ends. This CDR3 spans 17 amino acids. CDR3: CASSEGLMLAGANVLTF. CDR3 bases: TGTGCCAGCAGTGAGGGACTGATGTTGGCCGGGGCCAACGTCCTGACTTTC.

There are a few counts of this clone. The gene calls are TRBV19 and TRBJ1-5; no firm D call. This CDR3 contains 15 residues. V was cut by 0 bases and J by 3 bases, with 9 bases left in between. Germline V CDR1 and CDR2: LNHDA, SQIVND (reference sequence). Written as DNA, the CDR3 is TGTGCCAGTAGTATAGATCTTGGCCTCAATCAGCCCCAGCATTTT. Translating gives CASSIDLGLNQPQHF.

This clone was detected once. One end of the junction does not line up with germline, which may come from a read error. The genes are TRBV2 and TRBJ1-2; no clear D. CDR1 and CDR2 (germline): SNHLY, FYNNEI. The CDR3 loop spans 11 amino acids. CDR3 nucleotide sequence: TGTGCCAGAGCTTTGGGCGAAGGCTGCACCTTC. This translates into CARALGEGCTF.

This clone was picked up one time. V is TRBV4-3 and J is TRBJ2-7; 10 nucleotides match TRBD2. Unmatched junction bases numbered 2, after V lost 0 bases and J lost 0 bases. The CDR3 spans 16 residues. Germline V gives CDR1 LGHNA, CDR2 YSLEER. CDR3 amino acids: CASSQDSGGTSYEQYF. DNA of the CDR3: TGCGCCAGCAGCCAAGATAGCGGGGGGACCTCCTACGAGCAGTACTTC.

This sequence joins TRBV7-6 and TRBJ1-1; 9 bases are a match to TRBD1. Looked up from germline, CDR1 is SGHVS and CDR2 is FNYEAQ. This CDR3 is 15 amino acids long. V shed 3 bases and J 4 bases; nucleotides not matched to a gene: 6. The CDR3 region is CASSLTGGSGTEAFF. CDR3 DNA: TGTGCCAGCAGCTTGACAGGGGGTAGCGGCACTGAAGCTTTCTTT.

The chain is built from TRBV7-9 and TRBJ2-2; a possible D gene is TRBD2 (6 bases). Germline lookup yields CDR1 SEHNR and CDR2 FQNEAQ (reference sequence). The CDR3 consists of 15 residues. The CDR3, as DNA: TGTTCCAACCGCATTGGAGGGGTTAACACCGGGGAGCTGTTTTTT. It specifies CSNRIGGVNTGELFF.

This clone has a handful of counts. J is TRBJ2-7 and V is TRBV11-2; 8 nucleotides line up with TRBD2. The junction had 8 bases not matched to a gene; V was cut back by 3 bases and J by 7 bases. CDR1 and CDR2 (germline): SGHAT, FQNNGV. This CDR3 region has 14 residues. The CDR3 bases are TGTGCCAGCAGCTTGGGATCGCGGGGGGTAGAGCAGTACTTC. Residues: CASSLGSRGVEQYF.

This chain links TRBV7-9 with TRBJ1-1, with 7 nucleotides matching TRBD1. The J segment lost 3 bases and the V segment lost 3 bases, leaving 7 bases of the junction unmatched. Germline V gene lookup returns CDR1 SEHNR and CDR2 FQNEAQ (reference sequence). The CDR3 runs 15 residues. The CDR3 reads CASSFQGGFDTEAFF. The CDR3 DNA sequence: TGTGCCAGCAGCTTTCAGGGGGGCTTTGACACTGAAGCTTTCTTT.